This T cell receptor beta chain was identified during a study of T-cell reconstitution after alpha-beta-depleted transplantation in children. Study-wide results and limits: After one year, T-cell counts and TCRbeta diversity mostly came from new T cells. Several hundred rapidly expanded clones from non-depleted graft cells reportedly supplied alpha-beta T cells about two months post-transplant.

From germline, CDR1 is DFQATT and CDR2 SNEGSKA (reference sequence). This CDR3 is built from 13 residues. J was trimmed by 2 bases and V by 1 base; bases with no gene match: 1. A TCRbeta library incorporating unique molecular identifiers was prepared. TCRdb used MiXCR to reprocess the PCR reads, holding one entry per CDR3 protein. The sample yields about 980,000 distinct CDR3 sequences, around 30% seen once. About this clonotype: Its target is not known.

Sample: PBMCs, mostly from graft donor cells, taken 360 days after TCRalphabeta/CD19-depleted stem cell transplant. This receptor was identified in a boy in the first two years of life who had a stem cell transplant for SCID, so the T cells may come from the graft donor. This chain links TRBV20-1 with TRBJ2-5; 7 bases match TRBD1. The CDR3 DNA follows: TGCAGTGCTAGAGTGGGACAGCAAGAGACCCAGTACTTC. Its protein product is CSARVGQQETQYF.